The sequence of this TCR beta chain was determined in a study of T cell changes during pregnancy in multiple sclerosis. Method: immunoSEQ multiplex PCR; TCRdb's copy keeps in-frame clones and lacks some. The profile shows about 43,000 clones, just over 90% of them singletons. V was pared by 1 base and J by 4 bases, with 11 bases between. Per germline, CDR1 SGHDT and CDR2 YYEEEE. This CDR3 contains 14 residues. The source is a female donor with multiple sclerosis, enrolled in a pregnancy study. This sequence joins TRBV5-6 and TRBJ1-2; weak D call: TRBD1 (5 bases). The specimen was PBMCs (not recorded whether the cells were cultured). In DNA, the CDR3 is TGTGCCAGCAGCTTGTGGGACGGGTCCTATGGCTACACCTTC. It codes for CASSLWDGSYGYTF.